Below, 32 T cell receptor beta chains from the same sample are listed, as sequenced in a study of technical replicates of blood from a few donors. Method: immunoSEQ multiplex PCR; TCRdb's copy keeps in-frame clones and lacks some. The data hold approximately 76,000 clones, with 75% to 95% observed a single time. The sample consisted of T cells isolated from PBMCs. The origin of the receptors is a human donor in good health.

The CDR3 DNA is TGTGCCAGCAGCACTCCCAGGGATAACACTGAAGCTTTCTTT. Its protein product is CASSTPRDNTEAFF. The rearrangement uses TRBV2 and TRBJ1-1; TRBD1 might be the D (5 bases). Germline CDR1 SNHLY, CDR2 FYNNEI. V lost 6 bases, J lost 2 bases, and 13 bases lay in between. The CDR3 covers 14 residues.

J is TRBJ2-5 and V is TRBV9; possible D gene TRBD2, 6 bases. V lost 0 bases to trimming and J lost 5 bases, with 8 bases between them. CDR3 length: 13 amino acids. Germline V gene data show CDR1 as SGDLS and CDR2 as YYNGEE. CDR3 region: CASSVGGRETQYF. The DNA of the CDR3 is TGTGCCAGCAGCGTAGGGGGGAGGGAGACCCAGTACTTC.

The CDR3: CASSLTGYSNQPQHF. The CDR3 DNA is TGCGCCAGCAGCTTAACGGGATATAGCAATCAGCCCCAGCATTTT. The chain is built from TRBV5-1 and TRBJ1-5, with unresolved D. This CDR3 contains 15 residues. Germline loops: CDR1 SGHRS, CDR2 YFSETQ. Trimming took 2 bases from V and 0 from J, leaving 9 bases between them.

V usage is TRBV2 and J usage is TRBJ1-1, with D uncertain. V dropped 6 bases and J dropped 1 base, with 9 bases sitting between them. Germline values: CDR1 SNHLY, CDR2 FYNNEI. CDR3 length: 13 amino acids. This chain's CDR3 is CASSTQKNTEAFF. CDR3 coding DNA: TGTGCCAGCAGCACACAGAAGAACACTGAAGCTTTCTTT.

The V gene is TRBV18, the J gene TRBJ2-7; 8 bases map to TRBD2. The ends lost 6 bases at V and 3 bases at J; junction bases unmatched: 10. CDR3 length: 15 amino acids. The V gene's germline CDR1 is KGHSH and CDR2 LQKENI. The CDR3 DNA sequence: TGTGCCAGCTCGACGGGGGGGGGCGCGGACTACGAGCAGTACTTC. This translates into CASSTGGGADYEQYF.

This chain uses TRBV6-5 with TRBJ2-1; 9 nucleotides line up with TRBD2. The junction had 6 bases not matched to a gene; V was cut back by 0 bases and J by 9 bases. In germline, CDR1 is MNHEY, CDR2 SVGAGI. This CDR3 spans 15 amino acids. For the CDR3, the DNA is TGTGCCAGCAGTTACTCGATCAGCGGGGGGAGTGAGCAGTTCTTC. Translating gives CASSYSISGGSEQFF.

The chain uses TRBV27 and TRBJ2-5, with 12 bases matching TRBD2. This CDR3 is built from 15 residues. After removal of 5 bases from V and 13 bases from J, the junction contained 14 bases not matched to a gene. Germline assignment: CDR1 MNHEY and CDR2 SMNVEV (reference sequence). The DNA for the CDR3 is TGTGCCAGCAGTCCCAGCGCTAGCGGGAGGGCCCCCACGTACTTC. It specifies CASSPSASGRAPTYF.

V gene TRBV4-1 combines with J gene TRBJ2-7, with unresolved D. Germline CDR1 reads MGHRA; CDR2 reads YSYEKL. The CDR3 runs 14 residues. V was shortened by 2 bases and J by 3 bases, with 11 bases between the two germline ends. CDR3 sequence reads: CASSQPARIYEQYF. The CDR3 DNA is TGCGCCAGCAGCCAACCGGCTAGGATCTACGAGCAGTACTTC.

DNA of the CDR3: TGTGCCAGCAGCGCGGGGGGGTCGGAGGCCCAGCATTTT. Translated, it gives CASSAGGSEAQHF. This chain joins TRBV7-3 and TRBJ1-5, with D possibly TRBD1 on 5 matching bases. CDR3 length equals 13 residues. V shed 5 bases and J shed 11 bases, with 16 bases lying between them. From germline, CDR1 is SGHTA and CDR2 FQGTGA.

This chain's CDR3 is CASSGGQGGHYEQYF. The CDR3, as DNA: TGCGCCAGCAGCGGGGGACAGGGGGGACACTACGAGCAGTACTTC. The chain links TRBV4-1 to TRBJ2-7; 11 bases map to TRBD1. Looked up from germline, CDR1 is MGHRA and CDR2 is YSYEKL. V was pared by 5 bases and J by 3 bases, with 6 bases of the junction left unmatched. The CDR3 contains 15 residues.

The CDR3 nucleotides read TGTGCCAGCAGCCTCGCCGGGTCCGTAGGCACCGGGGAGCTGTTTTTT. It encodes CASSLAGSVGTGELFF. V gene TRBV7-6 combines with J gene TRBJ2-2; D call uncertain. The germline V gene has CDR1 SGHVS and CDR2 FNYEAQ. The V gene lost 5 bases and the J gene lost 4 bases, with 17 bases spanning the gap. The CDR3 runs to 16 residues.

This chain links TRBV5-4 with TRBJ1-1; perhaps TRBD1 as D (5 bases). The V end was cut by 3 bases, the J end by 0 bases, with 12 bases between. Germline V gene data show CDR1 as SGHNT and CDR2 as YYREEE (reference sequence). The CDR3 totals 15 residues. CDR3 DNA: TGTGCCAGCAGCTCGGCGGGACGGATGAACACTGAAGCTTTCTTT. It yields the protein CASSSAGRMNTEAFF.

The J gene is TRBJ2-3, the V gene TRBV5-1; the D gene is possibly TRBD2 (5 bases). Germline V gene data show CDR1 as SGHRS and CDR2 as YFSETQ. Trimming took 4 bases from V and 0 from J, leaving 15 bases between them. The CDR3 runs to 16 residues. CDR3 sequence: CASSLTADPSTDTQYF. CDR3 DNA sequence: TGCGCCAGCAGCCTAACAGCGGATCCTAGCACAGATACGCAGTATTTT. The variable domain in full, with the rest retrieved from reference TRBV5-1 and TRBJ2-3, is KAGVTQTPRYLIKTRGQQVTLSCSPISGHRSVSWYQQTPGQGLQFLFEYFSETQRNKGNFPGRFSGRQFSNSRSEMNVSTLELGDSALYLCASSLTADPSTDTQYFGPGTRLTVL.

The genes are TRBV10-3 and TRBJ1-2, with D hard to call. This CDR3 has 12 residues. The V gene's germline CDR1 is ENHRY and CDR2 SYGVKD. V gave up 8 bases and J gave up 2 bases, with 9 bases separating them. For the CDR3, the DNA is TGTGCCATCCAAGACACAAACTATGGCTACACCTTC. Translation gives CAIQDTNYGYTF.

This chain connects TRBV7-9 to TRBJ2-3; perhaps TRBD1 as D (5 bases). Trimming pared 2 bases from V and 5 bases from J, leaving 14 bases between. The CDR3 spans 15 residues. Germline V gives CDR1 SEHNR, CDR2 FQNEAQ (reference sequence). CDR3 DNA: TGTGCCAGCAGCTTATTGGACCACCAGGGAGATACGCAGTATTTT. Translating it yields CASSLLDHQGDTQYF. The full variable domain, rest sourced from reference TRBV7-9 and TRBJ2-3, is DTGVSQNPRHKITKRGQNVTFRCDPISEHNRLYWYRQTLGQGPEFLTYFQNEAQLEKSRLLSDRFSAERPKGSFSTLEIQRTEQGDSAMYLCASSLLDHQGDTQYFGPGTRLTVL.

This rearrangement joins TRBV19 to TRBJ1-1, with 8 positions matching TRBD1. Germline CDR1 and CDR2: LNHDA and SQIVND (reference sequence). V dropped 8 bases and J dropped 13; count of bases not matched to a gene: 9. The CDR3 runs to 11 residues. CDR3 loop: CASGDRPVLFF. For the CDR3, the DNA is TGTGCCAGTGGGGACAGGCCGGTTCTTTTCTTT.

The J gene is TRBJ2-2, the V gene TRBV14, with 12 bases matching TRBD1. Germline V gives CDR1 SGHDN, CDR2 FVKESK. The length of the CDR3 is 17 residues. After removal of 4 bases from V and 7 bases from J, the junction contained 10 bases not matched to a gene. DNA of the CDR3: TGTGCCAGCAGCCGGCTCAGGGACAGGGGGCTTGTCGGGGAGCTGTTTTTT. This gives the protein CASSRLRDRGLVGELFF.

This rearrangement joins TRBV27 to TRBJ1-3; a weak D match, TRBD1 (5 bases). V shed 6 bases and J shed 4 bases, with 7 bases lying between them. CDR1 and CDR2 (germline): MNHEY, SMNVEV (reference sequence). This CDR3 has 12 residues. As DNA, the CDR3 is TGTGCCAGCAGGGGGCGCGGAAACACCATATATTTT. Amino acids: CASRGRGNTIYF.

This chain uses TRBV29-1 with TRBJ1-3; D unresolved. V was pared by 2 bases and J by 5 bases, with 7 bases between. In germline, CDR1 is SQVTM, CDR2 ANQGSEA. The CDR3 is 12 amino acids. CDR3 residues: CSVEQARNTIYF. The CDR3 DNA reads as TGCAGCGTTGAACAGGCACGAAACACCATATATTTT.

V gene TRBV5-4 combines with J gene TRBJ1-2, with no clear D. CDR1 and CDR2 from the germline V gene are SGHNT and YYREEE (reference sequence). This CDR3 comprises 15 residues. Trimming stripped 0 bases from V and 5 bases from J, with 14 bases between. For the CDR3, the DNA is TGTGCCAGCAGCTTGGGTCCAGCGGGTCTATATGGCTACACCTTC. As protein: CASSLGPAGLYGYTF.

V and J are TRBV18 and TRBJ1-5; no reliable D call. CDR1 is KGHSH and CDR2 is LQKENI in the germline V gene. V lost 2 bases to trimming and J lost 3 bases, with 11 bases between them. The CDR3 runs 15 residues. The CDR3 DNA reads TGTGCCAGCTCACCAAGCTCAGGACTCAATCAGCCCCAGCATTTT. This gives the protein CASSPSSGLNQPQHF.

The rearrangement uses TRBV6-6 and TRBJ1-5, with 9 nucleotides matching TRBD1. V was pared by 6 bases and J by 11 bases, with 14 bases of the junction left unmatched. The CDR3 spans 15 residues. Looked up from germline, CDR1 is MNHNY and CDR2 is SVGAGI (reference sequence). The CDR3 bases are TGTGCCAGCAGCTCGGACAGGGGCCACCGTCGGGCCCAGCATTTT. Translating gives CASSSDRGHRRAQHF.

The rearrangement links TRBV7-9 to TRBJ2-7, with 9 nucleotides matching TRBD1. CDR3 length equals 13 residues. Trimming cost V 6 bases and J 5 bases; bases outside gene matches: 5. Per the germline V gene, CDR1 is SEHNR and CDR2 is FQNEAQ (reference sequence). CDR3 DNA sequence: TGTGCCAGCAGTCCGACAGGGGGGAACGAGCAGTACTTC. Its protein is CASSPTGGNEQYF.

The gene calls are TRBV18 and TRBJ1-3; 9 bases map to TRBD1. CDR1 and CDR2 (germline): KGHSH, LQKENI. The CDR3 runs to 16 residues. V was pared by 8 bases and J by 0 bases, with 8 bases of the junction left unmatched. DNA for the CDR3: TGTGCCAGCCTTGGTGACAGGGGGACCTCTGGAAACACCATATATTTT. Its protein product is CASLGDRGTSGNTIYF.

This chain links TRBV5-4 with TRBJ2-5, with 12 bases aligning to TRBD2. The CDR3 loop spans 15 amino acids. The trim removed 1 base at V and 5 bases at J, leaving 3 bases unmatched. Germline CDR1 is SGHNT and CDR2 is YYREEE (reference sequence). The CDR3 DNA sequence: TGTGCCAGCAGCTTGCCTAGCGGGGGGGCGGAGACCCAGTACTTC. Translating gives CASSLPSGGAETQYF.

The chain joins TRBV5-1 to TRBJ2-2; D may be TRBD2 (6 bases). CDR3 length: 17 residues. Germline loops: CDR1 SGHRS, CDR2 YFSETQ. The V end lost 0 bases, the J end lost 3 bases, and 15 bases lay between the germline ends. In DNA form, the CDR3 reads TGCGCCAGCAGCTTGGATTCTCTGGGACTCCACACCGGGGAGCTGTTTTTT. Encoded protein: CASSLDSLGLHTGELFF.

This clone is a singleton in its sample. This chain links TRBV5-1 with TRBJ2-1; TRBD2 matches 9 bases. Germline CDR1 SGHRS, CDR2 YFSETQ. The V segment lost 2 bases and the J segment 3 bases; nucleotides outside the gene matches: 3. The CDR3 spans 15 residues. CDR3: CASSFRRGGYNEQFF. The DNA for the CDR3 is TGCGCCAGCAGCTTCCGGCGGGGGGGCTACAATGAGCAGTTCTTC.

The CDR3 bases are TGTGCCAGCAGTGAATATGGGGGAGGAGGCACTGAAGCTTTCTTT. Translation: CASSEYGGGGTEAFF. The rearrangement uses TRBV6-1 and TRBJ1-1; the D gene is possibly TRBD1 (5 bases). CDR1 and CDR2 (germline): MNHNS, SASEGT. V shed 2 bases and J shed 4 bases, with 14 bases lying between them. The CDR3 has 15 residues.

Only one count was recorded for this clone. V and J are TRBV7-9 and TRBJ2-7; 10 nucleotides match TRBD2. Germline values: CDR1 SEHNR, CDR2 FQNEAQ (reference sequence). V was clipped by 5 bases and J by 4 bases; unmatched bases: 8. This CDR3 has 15 amino acids. The CDR3 region is CASSPRSSGSYEQYF. The DNA of the CDR3 is TGTGCCAGCAGCCCCCGGTCTAGCGGGAGTTACGAGCAGTACTTC.

The chain combines TRBV19 with TRBJ1-2; D is unresolved. The CDR3 spans 14 residues. Looked up from germline, CDR1 is LNHDA and CDR2 is SQIVND (reference sequence). The V gene lost 3 bases and the J gene lost 8 bases, with 16 bases spanning the gap. This chain's CDR3 is CASSIGVPWEGYTF. The DNA for the CDR3 is TGTGCCAGTAGTATCGGGGTGCCCTGGGAAGGCTACACCTTC.

V and J are TRBV9 and TRBJ2-1; 10 bases agree with TRBD2. V shed 0 bases, J shed 7 bases, and the junction held 16 bases outside the gene matches. The germline V gene has CDR1 SGDLS and CDR2 YYNGEE. The CDR3 loop spans 19 amino acids. The CDR3 sequence: CASSVATRETSGVRNEQFF. The CDR3 DNA reads as TGTGCCAGCAGCGTAGCTACAAGGGAAACTAGCGGGGTGAGAAATGAGCAGTTCTTC.

This chain uses TRBV5-1 with TRBJ1-1, with D hard to call. Germline V CDR1 and CDR2: SGHRS, YFSETQ. This CDR3 comprises 13 residues. Trimming pared 5 bases from V and 1 base from J, leaving 9 bases between. Written as DNA, the CDR3 is TGCGCCAGCAGTCCGAGGGAGAACACTGAAGCTTTCTTT. The encoded protein is CASSPRENTEAFF.